This is a list of T cell receptor beta chains from one sample in a study of cytomegalovirus exposure and HLA in healthy donors. Produced via immunoSEQ multiplex PCR; TCRdb's table is partial and in-frame only. The sample has 120,000 to 150,000 clones, almost 80% seen once. Specimen: PBMCs. The source of these receptors is a man aged 18 to 30 in good health and CMV-seronegative. Each CDR3 is given with its conserved first and last residue. The D gene is left open where the match is weak. The size field is filled for only some rows; it gives once, few, many or a size class.

v_gene	d_gene	abundance	len	j_gene	CDR3aa	CDR3nt
TRBV7-9	.	once	16	TRBJ2-7	CASSLAVSGLNYEQYF	TGTGCCAGCAGCTTAGCGGTATCAGGGTTGAACTACGAGCAGTACTTC
TRBV6-4	TRBD2	.	19	TRBJ2-3	CASSTFPVAGGPGTDTQYF	TGTGCCAGCAGTACTTTTCCGGTAGCGGGGGGGCCCGGGACAGATACGCAGTATTTT
TRBV5-1	TRBD1	few	14	TRBJ1-6	CASSSGQINSPLHF	TGCGCCAGCAGCTCGGGACAGATCAATTCACCCCTCCACTTT
TRBV18	.	.	15	TRBJ2-5	CASSPVRSGAETQYF	TGTGCCAGCTCACCGGTCCGTAGCGGCGCGGAGACCCAGTACTTC
TRBV9	.	.	15	TRBJ1-2	CASSPRVGSNYGYTF	TGTGCCAGCAGCCCCCGAGTAGGGAGCAACTATGGCTACACCTTC
TRBV11-2	.	few	15	TRBJ1-1	CATLDGNIVNTEAFF	TGTGCTACCCTGGACGGGAATATCGTGAACACTGAAGCTTTCTTT
TRBV19	.	.	13	TRBJ1-1	CASSFSRETEAFF	TGTGCCAGTAGTTTTTCCAGGGAAACTGAAGCTTTCTTT
TRBV4-2	TRBD2	.	16	TRBJ2-3	CASSQEQTSGGDTQYF	TGTGCCAGCAGCCAAGAACAGACTAGCGGGGGAGATACGCAGTATTTT
TRBV5-1	.	once	14	TRBJ2-7	CASSLAVGVGEQYF	TGCGCCAGCAGCTTGGCCGTAGGGGTCGGCGAGCAGTACTTC
TRBV4-2	.	few	16	TRBJ1-1	CASSPQGAGLNTEAFF	TGTGCCAGCAGCCCTCAAGGGGCAGGATTGAACACTGAAGCTTTCTTT
TRBV20-1	.	once	11	TRBJ1-2	CSVPTGYGYTF	TGCAGTGTCCCGACAGGCTATGGCTACACCTTC
TRBV6-5	.	few	15	TRBJ1-5	CASSPQAGRNQPQHF	TGTGCCAGCAGCCCCCAGGCAGGCCGCAATCAGCCCCAGCATTTT
TRBV20-1	TRBD1	.	11	TRBJ2-7	CSASRGNEQYF	TGCAGTGCTAGCAGGGGGAACGAGCAGTACTTC
TRBV2	TRBD2	.	16	TRBJ2-1	CASSDQRGGSYNEQFF	TGTGCCAGCAGTGACCAGCGGGGGGGATCCTACAATGAGCAGTTCTTC
TRBV5-1	.	few	14	TRBJ1-4	CASSLPGDHEKLFF	TGCGCCAGCAGCTTACCAGGGGATCACGAAAAACTGTTTTTT
TRBV7-2	.	.	15	TRBJ1-2	CASSLGSGLPVGYTF	TGTGCCAGCAGCTTAGGGTCGGGACTACCGGTTGGCTACACCTTC
TRBV18	.	.	13	TRBJ1-1	CASSPRQNTEAFF	TGTGCCAGCTCACCTCGACAGAACACTGAAGCTTTCTTT
TRBV19	.	.	14	TRBJ1-2	CASRALDTAYGYTF	TGTGCCAGTAGGGCCCTGGACACCGCCTATGGCTACACCTTC
TRBV7-6	.	.	17	TRBJ2-6	CASSPGRDNSGANVLTF	TGTGCCAGCAGCCCAGGCCGGGACAACTCTGGGGCCAACGTCCTGACTTTC
TRBV27	.	few	15	TRBJ1-2	CASSLEGRGQDGYTF	TGTGCCAGCAGTTTAGAGGGGCGGGGGCAGGACGGCTACACCTTC
TRBV6-6	TRBD1	.	11	TRBJ1-6	CASRGQGFLHF	TGTGCCAGCAGGGGACAGGGGTTTCTCCACTTT
TRBV11-2	TRBD1	once	14	TRBJ1-5	CASSLGTGNQPQHF	TGTGCCAGCAGCTTAGGGACAGGTAATCAGCCCCAGCATTTT
TRBV19	.	.	14	TRBJ1-4	CASRTPATNEKLFF	TGTGCCAGTCGGACTCCGGCAACTAATGAAAAACTGTTTTTT
TRBV5-1	.	.	12	TRBJ2-3	CASSTETDTQYF	TGCGCCAGCAGCACAGAAACAGATACGCAGTATTTT